The 27 T cell receptor beta chains below all came from one sample that was sequenced in a study of response to subunit inactivated influenza vaccine (dated by TCRdb to 2016 to 2019). Preparation of the library involved RT-PCR. The sample was run on an Illumina HiSeq 2500. TCRdb trimmed public reads at Q25 via fastp, called clones via MiXCR and kept in-frame beta chains. A single entry per CDR3 protein holds the most common genes and DNA from its merged rows. The sample table holds hundreds of thousands of distinct CDR3 sequences, of which over 9.5% were seen once. The ten top clones hold 9.5% to 15% of the sample. The time point label for this specimen denotes: 45 to 55 days after influenza vaccine administration. Sequenced here: PBMCs from blood, sampled roughly 6 weeks after vaccination. The receptors were gathered from a middle-aged man who received an inactivated influenza vaccine. Donor details come from another sample of the same person, matched by shared clones.

The chain uses TRBV6-1 and TRBJ2-4, with D tentatively TRBD1 (5 bases). This CDR3 region has 14 residues. Trimming stripped 5 bases from V and 3 bases from J, with 11 bases between. Germline CDR1 is MNHNS and CDR2 is SASEGT. The CDR3 DNA follows: TGTGCCAGCAGTCAGGGCCATATCAAAAACATTCAGTACTTC. It specifies CASSQGHIKNIQYF.

In this sample, this clonotype turned up many times. V usage is TRBV5-1 and J usage is TRBJ2-3; D uncertain. Trimming left V 3 bases short and J 0 bases short, with 8 bases between. There are 14 residues in the CDR3. The germline CDR1 and CDR2 sequences are SGHRS and YFSETQ. Here the CDR3 DNA reads TGCGCCAGCAGCTCTCCGGACAGCACAGATACGCAGTATTTT. The encoded protein is CASSSPDSTDTQYF.

In its sample, this clonotype was seen many times. For the CDR3, the DNA is TGCAGTGCTAGAGCCCTACAGGGGACCGGGGAGCTGTTTTTT. Residues: CSARALQGTGELFF. This sequence joins TRBV20-1 and TRBJ2-2, with 7 bases fitting TRBD1. The V gene end was trimmed by 1 base and the J gene end by 5 bases; junction bases not matched to a gene: 4. Germline V lookup: CDR1 DFQATT, CDR2 SNEGSKA (reference sequence). CDR3 length: 14 amino acids.

V gene TRBV4-3 combines with J gene TRBJ2-6, with 11 bases fitting TRBD1. Germline values: CDR1 LGHNA, CDR2 YSLEER. This CDR3 has 19 amino acids. With V trimmed by 2 bases and J by 2 bases, 8 bases remained unmatched. CDR3 protein: CASSQLSGTGGPGANVLTF. In nucleotides, the CDR3 is TGCGCCAGCAGCCAACTTTCCGGGACAGGGGGACCTGGGGCCAACGTCCTGACTTTC.

This clonotype has just one count. The chain employs TRBV10-1 and TRBJ2-2; TRBD2 matches at 14 bases. CDR3 size: 21 residues. V shed 8 bases, J shed 3 bases, and the junction held 20 bases outside the gene matches. The germline V gene encodes CDR1 WNHNN and CDR2 SYGVQD (reference sequence). DNA for the CDR3: TGCGCCAGCTCCTGGCGCCAGCCGGGACTAGCGGGAGTAATGGACACCGGGGAGCTGTTTTTT. It translates to CASSWRQPGLAGVMDTGELFF.

The chain has TRBV20-1 and TRBJ2-7, with D possibly TRBD2 on 5 matching bases. The V and J ends lost 6 bases and 0 bases respectively, with 12 bases between them. Germline CDR1 reads DFQATT; CDR2 reads SNEGSKA (reference sequence). The CDR3 is made up of 13 amino acids. CDR3 loop: CSATRESSYEQYF. Here the CDR3 DNA reads TGCAGTGCGACGAGGGAGAGCTCCTACGAGCAGTACTTC.

This clonotype has a handful of counts. This rearrangement joins TRBV20-1 to TRBJ1-5, with 8 bases lining up with TRBD1. Trimming removed 5 bases from V and 3 bases from J; junction bases left unmatched: 6. The germline V gene has CDR1 DFQATT and CDR2 SNEGSKA (reference sequence). The CDR3 consists of 14 residues. This CDR3 reads CSAEQGGFNQPQHF. CDR3 in DNA: TGCAGTGCTGAACAGGGGGGGTTCAATCAGCCCCAGCATTTT.

To note about this clonotype: Given the absence of the conserved phenylalanine or tryptophan at the CDR3 end, a read error is likely. The chain carries TRBV20-1 and TRBJ2-6; D remains unclear. CDR1 is DFQATT, CDR2 SNEGSKA, per germline (reference sequence). The germline V and J ends were trimmed by 5 bases and 0 bases, with 20 bases remaining between them. This CDR3 spans 18 amino acids. The CDR3, as DNA: TGCAGTGCTCGACGGCGTTCGGCAACCTTCTCTGGGGCCAACGTCCTGACTTTA. This encodes CSARRRSATFSGANVLTL.

Within the sample, this clonotype is medium-sized. This rearrangement joins TRBV20-1 to TRBJ1-2, with no clear D. CDR1 is DFQATT, CDR2 SNEGSKA, per germline (reference sequence). Trimming pared 3 bases from V and 2 bases from J, leaving 7 bases between. The CDR3 runs to 12 residues. CDR3 loop: CSASRGNYGYTF. The CDR3 bases are TGCAGTGCTAGTCGTGGGAACTATGGCTACACCTTC.

The CDR3 region has the DNA TGTGCCAGCAGTAGTGAGGGGGGCTTTAACCAAGAGACCCAGTACTTC. Translation gives CASSSEGGFNQETQYF. This chain uses TRBV6-1 with TRBJ2-5; D could derive from TRBD1 or TRBD2 (6 bases each). CDR1 is MNHNS, CDR2 SASEGT, per germline. This CDR3 spans 16 amino acids. The germline V and J ends were trimmed by 5 bases and 0 bases, with 16 bases remaining between them.

Ten or more counts support this clonotype. V is TRBV20-1 and J is TRBJ2-1; 11 bases are shared with TRBD1. Germline lookup yields CDR1 DFQATT and CDR2 SNEGSKA (reference sequence). The trim removed 6 bases at V and 8 bases at J, leaving 6 bases unmatched. The CDR3 consists of 13 residues. The CDR3 nucleotides read TGCAGTGCAGGGACAGGGGGGGTCTATGAGCAGTTCTTC. It encodes CSAGTGGVYEQFF.

The CDR3 DNA is TGTGCCAGCAGTTTAAAGCATACAGGGGAGCTGTTTTTT. Translated: CASSLKHTGELFF. The V and J genes are TRBV12-3 or TRBV12-4 and TRBJ2-2; no reliable D call. The CDR3 has 13 amino acids. V lost 2 bases and J lost 8, with 9 bases in between.

This chain uses TRBV5-1 with TRBJ2-3, with TRBD2 matching 8 bases. Germline CDR1 is SGHRS and CDR2 is YFSETQ. The CDR3 is 15 residues long. Trimming cost V 2 bases and J 3 bases; bases outside gene matches: 5. CDR3 residues: CASSLVGTRTDTQYF. For the CDR3, the DNA is TGCGCCAGCAGCTTAGTGGGGACTAGAACAGATACGCAGTATTTT.

This clonotype showed up just a few times. The gene calls are TRBV29-1 and TRBJ2-7, with TRBD1 matching 9 bases. The CDR3 has 14 residues. From germline, CDR1 is SQVTM and CDR2 ANQGSEA. The ends lost 5 bases at V and 4 bases at J; junction bases unmatched: 9. The CDR3 is CSVIGTGSGYEQYF. CDR3 sequence (DNA): TGCAGCGTTATAGGGACAGGGAGTGGTTACGAGCAGTACTTC.

This clonotype was seen ten or more times. This rearrangement joins TRBV7-8 to TRBJ2-3; the D is unclear. CDR1 is SGHVS, CDR2 FQNEAQ, per germline. V was pared by 2 bases and J by 6 bases, with 9 bases between. The length of the CDR3 is 13 residues. The CDR3 protein is CASSLPPLDTQYF. Here the CDR3 DNA reads TGTGCCAGCAGCTTACCCCCCCTGGATACGCAGTATTTT.

This clonotype was detected many times. The J gene is TRBJ2-2, the V gene TRBV7-2; no firm D call. Looked up from germline, CDR1 is SGHTA and CDR2 is FQGNSA. Trimming shortened V by 1 base and J by 4 bases, and 16 bases separated the two germline ends. The CDR3 runs to 17 residues. The DNA for the CDR3 is TGTGCCAGCAGCTTAGGGTCGTCTAGTCTTCGCACCGGGGAGCTGTTTTTT. Amino acid sequence: CASSLGSSSLRTGELFF.

This clonotype was counted ten times or more. The CDR3 DNA sequence: TGCGCCAGCAGCTTGGGAGGGAGCTCCTATAATTCACCCCTCCACTTT. It is translated as CASSLGGSSYNSPLHF. The chain uses TRBV5-1 and TRBJ1-6, with no clear D. This CDR3 has 16 amino acids. Germline V gives CDR1 SGHRS, CDR2 YFSETQ. V lost 0 bases and J lost 0, with 7 bases in between.

V and J are TRBV28 and TRBJ2-1, with 9 nucleotides matching TRBD2. Germline V CDR1 and CDR2: MDHEN, SYDVKM. The CDR3 is made up of 17 amino acids. V lost 5 bases, J lost 7 bases, and 15 bases stayed unmatched. This chain's CDR3 is CASSHILLAGRGNEQFF. The CDR3 DNA reads as TGTGCCAGCAGTCATATACTCCTAGCGGGGAGGGGTAATGAGCAGTTCTTC.

This clonotype was seen many times. The V and J genes are TRBV20-1 and TRBJ2-3; D call uncertain. In germline, CDR1 is DFQATT, CDR2 SNEGSKA (reference sequence). CDR3 length: 15 amino acids. V was shortened by 3 bases and J by 2 bases, with 15 bases between the two germline ends. The CDR3 sequence is CSASRSKGATDTQYF. The CDR3 DNA is TGCAGTGCTAGTAGGAGCAAAGGTGCCACAGATACGCAGTATTTT.

This clonotype was detected only a few times. The CDR3 spells CASSLGGREPFYNEQFF. The CDR3 DNA reads TGTGCCAGCAGCCTGGGGGGGCGGGAGCCATTCTACAATGAGCAGTTCTTC. This chain links TRBV7-3 with TRBJ2-1, with D perhaps TRBD2 (7 bases). This CDR3 is 17 amino acids long. Germline CDR1 SGHTA, CDR2 FQGTGA. The ends were cut back, 5 bases at V and 3 bases at J, with 20 bases in the middle.

This clonotype came up many times. The J gene is TRBJ1-1, the V gene TRBV7-9, with D possibly matching TRBD1 (5 bases). Between the trimmed V and J ends, which lost 5 bases and 1 base, there was a span of 14 bases. CDR3 length: 15 residues. Per germline, CDR1 SEHNR and CDR2 FQNEAQ (reference sequence). CDR3 in DNA: TGTGCCAGCAGCAAGGGACTAAGAGGGAACACTGAAGCTTTCTTT. It yields the protein CASSKGLRGNTEAFF.

This clonotype was observed at least ten times. The chain uses TRBV29-1 and TRBJ1-2, with TRBD1 identical over 8 bases. V shed 6 bases, J shed 7 bases, and the junction held 19 bases outside the gene matches. Germline assignment: CDR1 SQVTM and CDR2 ANQGSEA. The CDR3 has 16 amino acids. The CDR3, as DNA: TGCAGCGTCCCGGAGATCTCGGTCAGGGGGCGATCTGGCTACACCTTC. Residues: CSVPEISVRGRSGYTF.

This clonotype was observed a few times. The genes are TRBV5-1 and TRBJ2-1; 7 nucleotides align to TRBD2. The germline V gene encodes CDR1 SGHRS and CDR2 YFSETQ. V trimming: 0 bases; J trimming: 4 bases; junction bases outside the gene matches: 7. This CDR3 has 16 residues. CDR3 loop: CASSLVLAGEYNEQFF. The CDR3 region has the DNA TGCGCCAGCAGCTTGGTTCTTGCGGGAGAGTACAATGAGCAGTTCTTC.

J is TRBJ2-5 and V is TRBV4-1; tentatively, D is TRBD2 (6 bases). With 0 bases removed from V and 4 bases from J, the gap between germline ends came to 12 bases. CDR1 is MGHRA and CDR2 is YSYEKL in the germline V gene. This CDR3 spans 15 amino acids. Here the CDR3 reads CASSQDPQGGETQYF. The CDR3 DNA follows: TGCGCCAGCAGCCAAGATCCCCAGGGAGGAGAGACCCAGTACTTC.

The chain links TRBV6-5 to TRBJ1-1, with TRBD1 as a possible D gene (5 bases). The CDR3 runs 15 residues. CDR1 is MNHEY, CDR2 SVGAGI, per germline. The V and J ends lost 2 bases and 2 bases respectively, with 12 bases between them. The CDR3 reads CASSYPQGANTEAFF. The CDR3 DNA reads as TGTGCCAGCAGTTACCCGCAGGGTGCCAACACTGAAGCTTTCTTT.

This clonotype was seen a few times. The V and J genes are TRBV7-9 and TRBJ2-7; D ambiguous. The germline V and J ends were trimmed by 6 bases and 2 bases, with 14 bases remaining between them. CDR1 is SEHNR and CDR2 is FQNEAQ in the germline V gene (reference sequence). The CDR3 loop spans 14 amino acids. The CDR3 region has the DNA TGTGCCAGCAGTCCGGACCTATTACCCTACGAGCAGTACTTC. Its protein is CASSPDLLPYEQYF.

The chain is built from TRBV19 and TRBJ2-2, with D perhaps TRBD2 (5 bases). The CDR3 length is 16 residues. Trimming took off 4 bases at V and 3 bases at J, with 15 bases between the two ends. Germline V gene sequence: CDR1 LNHDA, CDR2 SQIVND (reference sequence). The CDR3 region is CASSSPGRDYTGELFF. CDR3 sequence (DNA): TGTGCCAGTAGTAGTCCGGGAAGGGATTACACCGGGGAGCTGTTTTTT.